Each of the 9 T cell receptor beta chains below was sequenced from the same sample in a study of T cells in Graves' hyperthyroidism and ophthalmopathy. The investigators amplified TCR beta CDR3 regions from RNA transcripts. An initial round of RT-PCR targeting the TCR CDR3 relied on the HTBI primer set. TCRdb redid the calling of the multiplex PCR reads with MiXCR, one entry per CDR3 protein. The table records some 740,000 distinct CDR3 sequences, approximately 14% of them present only once. Sample: blood. The receptors shown here come from a woman in her late teens or twenties with Graves' hyperthyroidism.

Ten or more counts support this clonotype. V is TRBV30 and J is TRBJ2-7; tentatively, D is TRBD2 (5 bases). CDR1 and CDR2 from the germline V gene are GTSNPN and SVGIG (reference sequence). Trimming removed 3 bases at V and 2 bases at J, with 11 bases between. This CDR3 contains 13 residues. The CDR3 DNA reads as TGTGCCTGGAGAGGCGAGGAGGCCTACGAGCAGTACTTC. This translates into CAWRGEEAYEQYF.

In its sample, this clonotype was seen many times. The gene calls are TRBV7-8 and TRBJ2-7; 10 nucleotides match TRBD2. CDR3 size: 14 residues. With V trimmed by 4 bases and J by 6 bases, 6 bases remained unmatched. CDR1 is SGHVS, CDR2 FQNEAQ, per germline. CDR3 coding DNA: TGTGCCAGCAGCTGGACCTCTAGCGGGAGCGAGCAGTACTTC. Its translation: CASSWTSSGSEQYF.

This clonotype was observed at least ten times. The rearrangement uses TRBV2 and TRBJ2-4; possible D gene TRBD1, 6 bases. The V gene lost 6 bases and the J gene lost 5 bases, with 14 bases spanning the gap. This CDR3 is 14 amino acids long. Germline lookup yields CDR1 SNHLY and CDR2 FYNNEI. The CDR3 sequence: CASRQRGQQNIQYF. The CDR3 DNA is TGTGCCAGCAGGCAAAGAGGACAGCAAAACATTCAGTACTTC.

This clonotype was recorded many times. The V call is TRBV20-1, the J call TRBJ2-5, with a weak D call TRBD2 (6 bases). This CDR3 comprises 16 residues. Trimming took 0 bases from V and 1 from J, leaving 15 bases between them. Germline CDR1 reads DFQATT; CDR2 reads SNEGSKA (reference sequence). In DNA form, the CDR3 reads TGCAGTGCTAGAGACCGGATCGGGACTTTCCAAGAGACCCAGTACTTC. This translates into CSARDRIGTFQETQYF.

This clonotype was seen many times. This chain uses TRBV12-3 or TRBV12-4 with TRBJ1-2, with D hard to call. The ends were cut back, 1 base at V and 6 bases at J, with 12 bases in the middle. This CDR3 has 14 amino acids. CDR3 sequence reads: CASSLGARGNGYTF. Written as DNA, the CDR3 is TGTGCCAGCAGTTTAGGGGCCCGGGGTAATGGCTACACCTTC.

This clonotype was detected ten times or more. The J gene is TRBJ2-5, the V gene TRBV5-1; 13 positions match TRBD2. There are 17 residues in the CDR3. With V trimmed by 3 bases and J by 1 base, 6 bases remained unmatched. Germline V lookup: CDR1 SGHRS, CDR2 YFSETQ. The CDR3 DNA follows: TGCGCCAGCAGCTACGGACTAGCGGGAGTGGCCCAAGAGACCCAGTACTTC. Translation gives CASSYGLAGVAQETQYF.

This clonotype was seen many times. The gene calls are TRBV2 and TRBJ2-1, with 11 positions matching TRBD1. Germline V gives CDR1 SNHLY, CDR2 FYNNEI. This CDR3 contains 14 residues. V trimming: 7 bases; J trimming: 10 bases; junction bases outside the gene matches: 9. The CDR3 loop reads CASTPGTGGWEQFF. The CDR3 region has the DNA TGTGCCAGCACCCCGGGGACAGGGGGTTGGGAGCAGTTCTTC.

This clonotype was seen ten or more times. V gene TRBV13 combines with J gene TRBJ2-3, with no clear D. Germline loops: CDR1 PRHDT, CDR2 FYEKMQ (reference sequence). V lost 2 bases to trimming and J lost 5 bases, with 8 bases between them. This CDR3 contains 13 residues. The CDR3 loop reads CASSLSNLDTQYF. CDR3 DNA: TGTGCCAGCAGCTTATCGAACTTAGATACGCAGTATTTT. The full variable domain, its missing parts supplied by reference TRBV13 and TRBJ2-3, is AAGVIQSPRHLIKEKRETATLKCYPIPRHDTVYWYQQGPGQDPQFLISFYEKMQSDKGSIPDRFSAQQFSDYHSELNMSSLELGDSALYFCASSLSNLDTQYFGPGTRLTVL.

This clonotype showed up many times. This chain uses TRBV7-2 with TRBJ2-7; TRBD2 agrees at 7 bases. V gave up 3 bases and J gave up 3 bases; unmatched junction bases: 8. The CDR3 is 15 residues long. CDR1 and CDR2 (germline): SGHTA, FQGNSA. DNA for the CDR3: TGTGCCAGCAGCTTGGTAGCGGGTAGAGGCTACGAGCAGTACTTC. As protein: CASSLVAGRGYEQYF.